This entry describes one T cell receptor (beta chain). This sample was included in a study of blood T cell repertoires in COVID-19. Study summary: Acute-phase and convalescent COVID-19 samples originated in the United States, Italy and Spain. The analysed material was cDNA or gDNA that came from T cells, B-cell-depleted T cells, or PBMCs.

Seattle's enrolled individuals joined amid active infection and were then monitored longitudinally. The repertoire was sequenced with immunoSEQ multiplex PCR; TCRdb's copy has only in-frame clones and lacks some. The top ten clones hold less than 9% of a sample with about 360,000 clones, around nine tenths of them seen once. V gave up 6 bases and J gave up 0 bases, with 12 bases separating them. CDR3 length: 16 amino acids. In germline, CDR1 is LGHNT, CDR2 FRNRAP. The chain employs TRBV12-5 and TRBJ2-6; weak D call: TRBD2 (5 bases). Sequenced: peripheral blood. This receptor was identified in a woman aged 60-70 years with COVID-19, enrolled during active disease. The CDR3 sequence: CASGPRGSSGANVLTF. The CDR3 DNA is TGTGCTAGTGGCCCTCGGGGAAGCTCTGGGGCCAACGTCCTGACTTTC.